The 14 T cell receptor beta chains below all came from one sample that was sequenced in a study of blood T cells in healthy people across ages. Using a J-beta primer mix together with a sample-barcoded 5' primer, a second PCR was run for roughly 6 to 11 cycles. TCRdb processed the 5' RACE reads anew with MiXCR; each CDR3 protein has one entry. The sample records about 970,000 distinct CDR3 sequences, roughly half being singletons. Sequenced input: blood. The receptors shown here come from a woman aged 60-75 years in good health.

This chain uses TRBV7-2 with TRBJ2-1; D perhaps matches TRBD1 (5 bases). The CDR3 is 13 amino acids. V lost 5 bases to trimming and J lost 8 bases, with 13 bases between them. CDR1 and CDR2 (germline): SGHTA, FQGNSA. CDR3 in amino acids: CASSLSWGDEQFF. CDR3 DNA sequence: TGTGCCAGCAGCCTGAGCTGGGGCGATGAGCAGTTCTTC.

This clonotype was observed a few times. This rearrangement joins TRBV3-1 to TRBJ2-5; 7 nucleotides line up with TRBD1. Germline CDR1 and CDR2: LGHDT and YNNKEL (reference sequence). This CDR3 region has 14 residues. V dropped 5 bases and J dropped 3; count of bases not matched to a gene: 6. Written as DNA, the CDR3 is TGTGCCAGCAGCTCGACAGGGACGAAAGAGACCCAGTACTTC. This sequence encodes CASSSTGTKETQYF.

In DNA, the CDR3 is TGTGCCAGCAGTTTCCGGCTAGCGACTAGCACAGATACGCAGTATTTT. Translating gives CASSFRLATSTDTQYF. This sequence joins TRBV27 and TRBJ2-3; the D gene is possibly TRBD2 (6 bases). V was shortened by 3 bases and J by 0 bases, with 13 bases between the two germline ends. The CDR3 sequence is 16 residues long. Germline lookup yields CDR1 MNHEY and CDR2 SMNVEV (reference sequence).

The chain employs TRBV28 and TRBJ1-4; D might be TRBD1 (6 bases). Trimming pared 4 bases from V and 7 bases from J, leaving 13 bases between. The CDR3 runs to 14 residues. CDR1 is MDHEN and CDR2 is SYDVKM in the germline V gene. The DNA for the CDR3 is TGTGCCAGCAGTTCCCCAGGGGATGGTGAAAAACTGTTTTTT. Translation gives CASSSPGDGEKLFF.

The table lists this clonotype with a few counts. The CDR3 DNA follows: TGCGCCAGCAGCACGACTAGCGTACTTTACAATGAGCAGTTCTTC. The encoded protein is CASSTTSVLYNEQFF. The rearrangement joins TRBV5-1 to TRBJ2-1; 8 bases agree with TRBD2. The CDR3 contains 15 residues. J gave up 4 bases and V 4 bases, and 7 bases lay outside the gene matches. Germline CDR1 and CDR2: SGHRS and YFSETQ. Filled out from reference TRBV5-1 and TRBJ2-1, the complete variable domain reads KAGVTQTPRYLIKTRGQQVTLSCSPISGHRSVSWYQQTPGQGLQFLFEYFSETQRNKGNFPGRFSGRQFSNSRSEMNVSTLELGDSALYLCASSTTSVLYNEQFFGPGTRLTVL.

This chain connects TRBV7-2 to TRBJ2-1; perhaps TRBD1 as D (6 bases). The CDR3 spans 14 residues. V lost 5 bases and J lost 6, with 14 bases in between. The germline V gene has CDR1 SGHTA and CDR2 FQGNSA. This CDR3 is CASSRGLRGNEQFF. Written as DNA, the CDR3 is TGTGCCAGCAGCCGGGGCCTCAGGGGCAATGAGCAGTTCTTC.

This clonotype has a handful of counts. The chain links TRBV12-3 or TRBV12-4 to TRBJ2-1; TRBD1 agrees at 9 bases. This CDR3 spans 15 amino acids. After removal of 7 bases from V and 3 bases from J, the junction contained 7 bases not matched to a gene. CDR3 residues: CASTPGTGIYNEQFF. CDR3 DNA: TGTGCCAGCACCCCTGGGACAGGGATCTACAATGAGCAGTTCTTC.

On this clonotype: A read error may produce the germline difference seen at one junction end. The chain links TRBV11-2 to TRBJ1-1; D is unclear. Germline loops: CDR1 SGHAT, CDR2 FQNNGV. This CDR3 has 14 residues. The CDR3 here is CACSLTRGNTEAFF. The CDR3 DNA reads as TGTGCCTGCAGCTTGACCCGGGGAAACACTGAAGCTTTCTTT.

This clonotype came up a few times. The genes are TRBV29-1 and TRBJ2-7; D is perhaps TRBD1 (6 bases). Germline assignment: CDR1 SQVTM and CDR2 ANQGSEA. The CDR3 is made up of 11 amino acids. V lost 5 bases to trimming and J lost 6 bases, with 11 bases between them. CDR3 sequence (DNA): TGCAGCGTTTCCTGGACAGCCGAGCAGTACTTC. This encodes CSVSWTAEQYF.

This clonotype appeared a few times. The gene calls are TRBV27 and TRBJ2-7; 9 nucleotides line up with TRBD2. The CDR3 is 14 amino acids. From germline, CDR1 is MNHEY and CDR2 SMNVEV (reference sequence). V shed 5 bases and J 6 bases; nucleotides not matched to a gene: 8. This CDR3 reads CASSLAGIRSEQYF. The CDR3 DNA reads TGTGCCAGCAGTCTAGCGGGAATACGAAGCGAGCAGTACTTC.

This clonotype was seen repeatedly, ten times or more. V is TRBV7-2 and J is TRBJ2-7; TRBD1 matches 10 bases. The trim removed 5 bases at V and 3 bases at J, leaving 7 bases unmatched. Germline assignment: CDR1 SGHTA and CDR2 FQGNSA. The CDR3 has 15 residues. The CDR3 sequence is CASSPDRGSSYEQYF. In nucleotides, the CDR3 is TGTGCCAGCAGCCCGGACAGGGGGTCTAGCTACGAGCAGTACTTC. The full variable domain, completed using reference TRBV7-2 and TRBJ2-7, is GAGVSQSPSNKVTEKGKDVELRCDPISGHTALYWYRQSLGQGLEFLIYFQGNSAPDKSGLPSDRFSAERTGGSVSTLTIQRTQQEDSAVYLCASSPDRGSSYEQYFGPGTRLTVT.

Details on this clonotype: One end of the junction does not line up with germline, which may come from a read error. The rearrangement joins TRBV7-2 to TRBJ1-5; D not certain. Germline CDR1 SGHTA, CDR2 FQGNSA. The CDR3 sequence is 12 residues long. In DNA form, the CDR3 reads TGTGCCGGCAGCTTCGGCGATAAGCCCCAGCATTTT. This gives the protein CAGSFGDKPQHF.

The gene calls are TRBV20-1 and TRBJ2-7; no clear D gene. V was pared by 4 bases and J by 3 bases, with 16 bases between. This CDR3 has 14 residues. The germline gives CDR1 DFQATT, CDR2 SNEGSKA (reference sequence). The CDR3 region is CSAKPPSRSYEQYF. The CDR3 nucleotides read TGCAGTGCTAAGCCCCCATCGCGGAGCTACGAGCAGTACTTC.

The genes are TRBV5-6 and TRBJ2-1; D is uncertain. Trimming took off 1 base at V and 12 bases at J, with 17 bases between the two ends. Germline assignment: CDR1 SGHDT and CDR2 YYEEEE. The CDR3 totals 14 residues. The CDR3 DNA follows: TGTGCCAGCAGCTTGAGGGCTCGTTATGTTCGGCAGTTCTTC. As protein: CASSLRARYVRQFF.